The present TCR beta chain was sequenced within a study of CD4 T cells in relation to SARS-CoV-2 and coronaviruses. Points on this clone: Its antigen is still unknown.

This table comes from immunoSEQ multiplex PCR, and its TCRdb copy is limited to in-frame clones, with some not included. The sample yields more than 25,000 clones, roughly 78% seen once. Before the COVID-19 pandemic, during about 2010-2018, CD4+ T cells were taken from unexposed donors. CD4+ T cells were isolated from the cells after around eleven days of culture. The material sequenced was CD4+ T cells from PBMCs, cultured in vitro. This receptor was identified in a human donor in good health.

The CDR3 here is CASSLWAGRGLGELFF. The CDR3 DNA sequence: TGTGCCAGCAGCTTGTGGGCGGGCCGGGGCCTGGGGGAGCTGTTTTTT. This chain links TRBV5-6 with TRBJ2-2, with D perhaps assigned TRBD1 or TRBD2 (5 bases each). Trimming left V 1 base short and J 8 bases short, with 18 bases between. CDR3 length: 16 amino acids. CDR1 and CDR2 from the germline V gene are SGHDT and YYEEEE. Drawing the rest from reference TRBV5-6 and TRBJ2-2, the complete variable domain is DAGVTQSPTHLIKTRGQQVTLRCSPKSGHDTVSWYQQALGQGPQFIFQYYEEEERQRGNFPDRFSGHQFPNYSSELNVNALLLGDSALYLCASSLWAGRGLGELFFGEGSRLTVL.